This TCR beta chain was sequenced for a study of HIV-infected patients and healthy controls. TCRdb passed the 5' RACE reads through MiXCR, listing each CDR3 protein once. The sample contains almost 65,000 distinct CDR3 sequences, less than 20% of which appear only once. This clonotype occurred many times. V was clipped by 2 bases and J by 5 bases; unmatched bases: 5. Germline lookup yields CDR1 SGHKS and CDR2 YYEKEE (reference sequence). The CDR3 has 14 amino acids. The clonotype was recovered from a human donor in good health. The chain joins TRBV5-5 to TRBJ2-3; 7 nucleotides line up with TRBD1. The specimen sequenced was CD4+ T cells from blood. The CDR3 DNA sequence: TGTGCCAGCAGCTTAACAGGGGTAGGAGATACGCAGTATTTT. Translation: CASSLTGVGDTQYF.